Below are 30 T cell receptor beta chains sequenced from a single sample in a study of breast tumors, draining lymph nodes, adjacent tissues. TCRdb recomputed calls from the multiplex PCR reads with MiXCR, one row per CDR3 protein. Here the sample spans roughly 120,000 distinct CDR3 sequences, approximately 20% being singletons. Samples came from axillary lymph nodes draining the breast cancer. Sequencing was done on a sample of axillary lymph node tissue. Source of these receptors: a female donor with breast cancer. Some clones in this sample may be carry-over from other donors' samples.

Of note for this clonotype: A much larger clone lies a single base off, so this may be a read error. J is TRBJ2-7 and V is TRBV25-1, with 8 bases identical to TRBD2. CDR3 length: 19 amino acids. The germline gives CDR1 MGHDK, CDR2 SYGVNS. This CDR3 reads CASSAIDGTSGGSPREQHF. The CDR3 DNA reads as TGTGCCAGCAGTGCCATCGACGGTACTAGCGGCGGGAGCCCACGCGAGCAGCACTTC.

This clonotype was counted ten times or more. V usage is TRBV7-9 and J usage is TRBJ1-4; 7 bases are a match to TRBD1. Trimming at V came to 4 bases and at J to 0 bases, leaving 2 bases not matched to a gene. Germline V lookup: CDR1 SEHNR, CDR2 FQNEAQ (reference sequence). This CDR3 is built from 15 residues. The CDR3 sequence is CASSSQGATNEKLFF. The CDR3 region has the DNA TGTGCCAGCAGCTCGCAGGGGGCAACTAATGAAAAACTGTTTTTT.

This clonotype was recorded at least ten times. The V call is TRBV9, the J call TRBJ2-3; 7 bases line up with TRBD2. The V gene's germline CDR1 is SGDLS and CDR2 YYNGEE. The CDR3 loop spans 18 amino acids. Germline trimming cut 0 bases from V and 4 bases from J; bases unmatched to any gene: 14. CDR3 sequence reads: CASSVGWDGRRSSDTQYF. The CDR3 nucleotides read TGTGCCAGCAGCGTAGGTTGGGACGGGAGGAGGAGTTCAGATACGCAGTATTTT. The full variable domain, completed using reference TRBV9 and TRBJ2-3, is DSGVTQTPKHLITATGQRVTLRCSPRSGDLSVYWYQQSLDQGLQFLIQYYNGEERAKGNILERFSAQQFPDLHSELNLSSLELGDSALYFCASSVGWDGRRSSDTQYFGPGTRLTVL.

Ten or more counts support this clonotype. This chain links TRBV15 with TRBJ1-5; no firm D call. Germline V CDR1 and CDR2: LNHNV, YYDKDF (reference sequence). The CDR3 is 13 residues long. V gave up 0 bases and J gave up 7 bases, with 7 bases separating them. CDR3 DNA sequence: TGTGCCACCAGCAGAGATCGGGGACAGCCCCAGCATTTT. Its protein is CATSRDRGQPQHF.

This clonotype was picked up many times. The rearrangement links TRBV9 to TRBJ1-4, with 8 nucleotides matching TRBD1. The CDR3 is 16 amino acids. The V gene's germline CDR1 is SGDLS and CDR2 YYNGEE. J gave up 2 bases and V 4 bases, and 7 bases lay outside the gene matches. The CDR3 sequence is CASSPRQGSTNEKLFF. CDR3 bases: TGTGCCAGCAGCCCAAGACAGGGGTCGACTAATGAAAAACTGTTTTTT.

The CDR3 reads CASSFWLRGEDTEAFF. CDR3 nucleotide sequence: TGTGCCAGCAGCTTTTGGCTAAGGGGCGAAGATACTGAAGCTTTCTTT. The chain recombines TRBV7-6 with TRBJ1-1; D is perhaps TRBD1 (5 bases). The V gene's germline CDR1 is SGHVS and CDR2 FNYEAQ. V lost 3 bases and J 5 bases, leaving 19 bases between the germline ends. This CDR3 has 16 residues.

This clonotype was counted a single time. Being one base from a much bigger clone, this may be a read error. The chain carries TRBV2 and TRBJ1-4; D is perhaps TRBD1 (5 bases). This CDR3 has 13 amino acids. Germline V gene lookup returns CDR1 SNHLY and CDR2 FYNNEI. CDR3 in DNA: TGTGCCAGCAGCTCAGGGTCAGTCGAAAAACTGTATTTT. Translation: CASSSGSVEKLYF.

Comment on this clonotype: A clone one base away is much larger, so this may be a read error. The V and J genes are TRBV30 and TRBJ2-1; the match to TRBD1 covers 8 bases. Germline V CDR1 and CDR2: GTSNPN, SVGIG (reference sequence). The CDR3 covers 13 residues. CDR3 residues: CAWRQGAYIEQFF. DNA for the CDR3: TGTGCCTGGCGGCAGGGGGCATACATTGAGCAGTTCTTC.

This clonotype was counted at least ten times. V gene TRBV15 combines with J gene TRBJ2-2; D might be TRBD2 (6 bases). Trimming removed 3 bases at V and 1 base at J, with 15 bases between. The germline gives CDR1 LNHNV, CDR2 YYDKDF (reference sequence). The CDR3 runs to 17 residues. The CDR3 loop is CATSSDSGSLNTGELFF. DNA for the CDR3: TGTGCCACCAGCAGTGATTCCGGGAGCCTGAACACCGGGGAGCTGTTTTTT.

The table lists this clonotype with many counts. The chain has TRBV6-1 and TRBJ1-5; D call uncertain. Germline CDR1 MNHNS, CDR2 SASEGT. Trimming cost V 6 bases and J 4 bases, with 4 bases left between them. The CDR3 is 11 residues long. CDR3 in amino acids: CASSVNQPQHF. Written as DNA, the CDR3 is TGTGCCAGCAGCGTTAATCAGCCCCAGCATTTT.

This chain connects TRBV5-6 to TRBJ1-4; 7 nucleotides match TRBD1. V shed 1 base and J 5 bases; nucleotides not matched to a gene: 2. The CDR3 totals 14 residues. Per germline, CDR1 SGHDT and CDR2 YYEEEE. CDR3 in DNA: TGTGCCAGCAGCTTGACGGGACAGAATGAAAAACTGTTTTTT. This encodes CASSLTGQNEKLFF.

This clonotype was seen repeatedly, ten times or more. The chain employs TRBV4-1 and TRBJ2-7, with TRBD2 identical over 13 bases. This CDR3 region has 15 residues. With 3 bases clipped from V and 7 bases from J, the junction kept 6 bases outside the gene matches. Germline lookup yields CDR1 MGHRA and CDR2 YSYEKL. CDR3 sequence: CASSHGLAGVGEQYF. The CDR3 DNA reads TGCGCCAGCAGCCACGGACTAGCGGGAGTTGGAGAGCAGTACTTC.

In its sample, this clonotype was seen many times. This chain joins TRBV12-3 or TRBV12-4 and TRBJ1-2, with D perhaps TRBD1 (5 bases). Deletions cut 6 bases from V and 6 bases from J, with 20 bases between. The CDR3 contains 15 residues. CDR3 sequence reads: CASSLKGNIGDGYTF. Here the CDR3 DNA reads TGTGCCAGCAGCCTCAAGGGGAATATAGGGGATGGCTACACCTTC.

Remarks on this clonotype: This may be a read error: a much more frequent sequence differs by one nucleotide. The chain employs TRBV5-1 and TRBJ2-3, with 7 bases lining up with TRBD2. The germline V gene encodes CDR1 SGHRS and CDR2 YFSETQ. The CDR3 totals 13 residues. Trimming cost V 6 bases and J 6 bases; bases outside gene matches: 7. The CDR3 nucleotides are TGCGCCAGCACGAAAGCGGGGTCGGATACGCAGTATTTT. Its protein product is CASTKAGSDTQYF.

This clonotype has a count of ten or more. The chain employs TRBV5-1 and TRBJ2-5; 7 nucleotides line up with TRBD2. V lost 4 bases, J lost 5 bases, and 11 bases stayed unmatched. This CDR3 has 15 amino acids. Germline loops: CDR1 SGHRS, CDR2 YFSETQ. The CDR3 nucleotides are TGCGCCAGCAGCACCAAGGTGGGGGGGTCGGAGACCCAGTACTTC. Translated: CASSTKVGGSETQYF.

In regard to this clonotype: A read error is possible here, since a much larger clone lies one base away. The V call is TRBV4-1, the J call TRBJ2-3; 10 positions agree with TRBD2. Germline V gene sequence: CDR1 MGHRA, CDR2 YSYEKL. The CDR3 spans 19 residues. The CDR3 sequence is CASSRAIFTSGASTDTRYF. The CDR3, as DNA: TGCGCCAGCAGCCGAGCAATATTCACTAGCGGGGCCAGCACAGATACGCGGTATTTT.

This clonotype was counted many times. The V call is TRBV6-1, the J call TRBJ2-5; D is uncertain. Germline loops: CDR1 MNHNS, CDR2 SASEGT. CDR3 length equals 13 residues. Trimming removed 4 bases from V and 3 bases from J, with 9 bases in between. Here the CDR3 reads CASSVGQKETQYF. In nucleotides, the CDR3 is TGTGCCAGCAGTGTTGGGCAGAAAGAGACCCAGTACTTC.

Of note for this clonotype: Germline and junction disagree at one end, which may indicate a read error. The J gene is TRBJ2-5, the V gene TRBV5-6; D remains ambiguous. The germline V gene has CDR1 SGHDT and CDR2 YYEEEE. This CDR3 region has 16 residues. Here the CDR3 DNA reads TGTGCCAGCAGCTTCTCTTATCTCGTTATAGAAGAGATCCAGTACTTC. Translated, it gives CASSFSYLVIEEIQYF.

This clonotype was seen many times. In DNA form, the CDR3 reads TGCAGTGCTAGAGAGCGTAGGGTGGAGACCCAGTACTTC. Translated: CSARERRVETQYF. The chain uses TRBV20-1 and TRBJ2-5; D unresolved. The CDR3 has 13 residues. V was trimmed by 0 bases and J by 5 bases, leaving 10 bases between them. CDR1 and CDR2 from the germline V gene are DFQATT and SNEGSKA (reference sequence).

A single count supports this clonotype. A clone one base away is much larger, so this may be a read error. This chain uses TRBV4-2 with TRBJ2-1; D unclear. The CDR3 extends over 15 amino acids. Germline V gene data show CDR1 as LGHNA and CDR2 as YNFKEQ. V gave up 1 base and J gave up 3 bases, with 10 bases separating them. CDR3 in amino acids: CASSQVAPSYNEQFF. The DNA of the CDR3 is TGTGCCAGCAGCCAAGTTGCCCCAAGCTACAATGAGCAGTTCTTC.

Only one count was recorded for this clonotype. The chain combines TRBV10-3 with TRBJ1-1; D call uncertain. The CDR3 totals 13 residues. The V end lost 5 bases, the J end lost 1 base, and 8 bases lay between the germline ends. The germline CDR1 and CDR2 sequences are ENHRY and SYGVKD. The CDR3 DNA reads as TGTGCCATCAGTTTGGACGGGAACACTGAAGCTTTCTTT. Translation: CAISLDGNTEAFF.

This clonotype has ten or more counts. The chain is built from TRBV7-3 and TRBJ2-5; TRBD2 matches at 13 bases. The CDR3 is 15 amino acids. Germline loops: CDR1 SGHTA, CDR2 FQGTGA. J lost 9 bases, V lost 5 bases, and 9 bases had no gene match. The chain's CDR3 is CASSRTGTSGDSQYF. CDR3 bases: TGTGCCAGCAGCCGGACCGGGACTAGCGGGGATTCCCAGTACTTC. Full variable domain (outside the CDR3, taken from reference TRBV7-3 and TRBJ2-5): GAGVSQTPSNKVTEKGKYVELRCDPISGHTALYWYRQSLGQGPEFLIYFQGTGAADDSGLPNDRFFAVRPEGSVSTLKIQRTERGDSAVYLCASSRTGTSGDSQYFGPGTRLLVL.

About this clonotype: Because the CDR3 is missing its conserved closing phenylalanine or tryptophan, this is likely a read error. The gene calls are TRBV5-4 and TRBJ2-2, with TRBD2 identical over 8 bases. After removal of 6 bases from V and 6 bases from J, the junction contained 7 bases not matched to a gene. The CDR3 sequence is 14 residues long. The germline V gene has CDR1 SGHNT and CDR2 YYREEE (reference sequence). In DNA form, the CDR3 reads TGTGCCAGCACCCCGGGGGGGTATCCCGGGGAGCTGTTTGTT. Protein product: CASTPGGYPGELFV.

This clonotype has ten or more counts. J is TRBJ1-2 and V is TRBV6-1; unclear D gene. Germline CDR1 reads MNHNS; CDR2 reads SASEGT. The V gene lost 8 bases and the J gene lost 2 bases, with 9 bases spanning the gap. The CDR3 length is 12 residues. The CDR3 DNA sequence: TGTGCCAGCGTAAAATGGAACTATGGCTACACCTTC. Its translation is CASVKWNYGYTF.

This clonotype was counted a few times. The final CDR3 position lacks the conserved phenylalanine or tryptophan, pointing to a likely read error. This chain joins TRBV4-1 and TRBJ2-7; 12 bases align to TRBD2. The CDR3 sequence is 17 residues long. V lost 4 bases, J lost 2 bases, and 9 bases stayed unmatched. The germline V gene encodes CDR1 MGHRA and CDR2 YSYEKL. The CDR3: CASSRGETSGGTYEQYL. Written as DNA, the CDR3 is TGCGCCAGCAGCCGGGGGGAGACTAGCGGGGGAACCTACGAGCAGTACCTC.

Details on this clonotype: This clone may be a read error of a much larger clone one base away. CDR3 amino acids: CASSLVSGGDVQFF. For the CDR3, the DNA is TGTGCCAGCAGCTTGGTTAGCGGGGGGGATGTGCAGTTCTTC. The genes are TRBV5-6 and TRBJ2-1; 11 bases align to TRBD2. The CDR3 sequence is 14 residues long. V shed 0 bases and J 12 bases; nucleotides not matched to a gene: 5. Germline V gene data show CDR1 as SGHDT and CDR2 as YYEEEE.

This clonotype was detected ten times or more. The chain carries TRBV6-1 and TRBJ2-1, with D unclear. Between the trimmed V and J ends, which lost 0 bases and 0 bases, there was a span of 6 bases. Germline V gene lookup returns CDR1 MNHNS and CDR2 SASEGT. This CDR3 comprises 15 residues. The CDR3 DNA is TGTGCCAGCAGTGAAGCCTGGGTCTCCTACAATGAGCAGTTCTTC. Translating it yields CASSEAWVSYNEQFF.

This clonotype came up many times. The chain uses TRBV29-1 and TRBJ1-4, with 8 positions matching TRBD1. Germline loops: CDR1 SQVTM, CDR2 ANQGSEA. The CDR3 covers 12 residues. With 4 bases clipped from V and 5 bases from J, the junction kept 0 bases outside the gene matches. Here the CDR3 DNA reads TGCAGCGTTGGGACAGGGAATGAAAAACTGTTTTTT. Protein sequence: CSVGTGNEKLFF. Looking up the rest from reference TRBV29-1 and TRBJ1-4 gives the full variable domain: SAVISQKPSRDICQRGTSLTIQCQVDSQVTMMFWYRQQPGQSLTLIATANQGSEATYESGFVIDKFPISRPNLTFSTLTVSNMSPEDSSIYLCSVGTGNEKLFFGSGTQLSVL.

Concerning this clonotype: Compared with germline, one end of the junction differs, possibly owing to a read error. The chain carries TRBV9 and TRBJ1-3; the D is unclear. Germline CDR1 reads SGDLS; CDR2 reads YYNGEE. CDR3 length equals 19 residues. CDR3 DNA: TGTGCCAGCAGCGTAGCGGCCTCCCCCTTCGGGTTCTCTAGAAACACCATATATTTT. It is translated as CASSVAASPFGFSRNTIYF.

This clonotype was recorded at least ten times. V usage is TRBV7-6 and J usage is TRBJ1-6; unclear D gene. Germline values: CDR1 SGHVS, CDR2 FNYEAQ. The CDR3 totals 15 residues. With 1 base removed from V and 7 bases from J, the gap between germline ends came to 11 bases. The CDR3 DNA sequence: TGTGCCAGCAGCTTAGGGGATGGCAGCAATTCACCCCTCCACTTT. Amino acids: CASSLGDGSNSPLHF.